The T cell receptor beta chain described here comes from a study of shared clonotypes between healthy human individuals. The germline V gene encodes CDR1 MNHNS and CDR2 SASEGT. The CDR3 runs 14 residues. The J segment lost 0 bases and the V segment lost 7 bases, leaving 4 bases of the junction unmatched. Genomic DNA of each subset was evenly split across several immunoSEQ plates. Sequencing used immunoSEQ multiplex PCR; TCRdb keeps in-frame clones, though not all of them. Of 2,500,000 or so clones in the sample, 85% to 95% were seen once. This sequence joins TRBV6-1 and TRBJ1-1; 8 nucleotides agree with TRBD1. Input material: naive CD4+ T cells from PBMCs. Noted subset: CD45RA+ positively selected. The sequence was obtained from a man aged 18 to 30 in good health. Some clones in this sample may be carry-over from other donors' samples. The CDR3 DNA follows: TGTGCCAGCATTCGGACAGGGATGAACACTGAAGCTTTCTTT. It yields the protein CASIRTGMNTEAFF.